What follows are 2 T cell receptor beta chains derived from one specimen sequenced in a study of molecular identifiers for immune sequencing clone quantification. TCRdb called the PCR reads again in MiXCR, with one record for every CDR3 protein. The sample carries approximately 550,000 distinct CDR3 sequences, under 30% recorded once. The sequencing sample was made of naive CD8+ T cells from blood, with Jurkat cell RNA spiked in. This sample's subset: FACS-sorted CD8+CD4-CCR7+CD45RA+ naive T cells. These receptors were collected from a human donor in good health. Some libraries in this study had Jurkat cell RNA spiked in.

This clonotype was seen ten or more times. The V gene is TRBV9, the J gene TRBJ1-1; unclear D gene. The length of the CDR3 is 12 residues. CDR1 is SGDLS, CDR2 YYNGEE, per germline. V lost 0 bases to trimming and J lost 9 bases, with 9 bases between them. Here the CDR3 DNA reads TGTGCCAGCAGCGTAGGCGGGAGTCAAGCTTTCTTT. Translated, it gives CASSVGGSQAFF.

On this clonotype: A much larger clone lies one base from this, so it may be a read error. The conserved final phenylalanine or tryptophan is absent from the CDR3, which likely points to a read error. This sequence joins TRBV5-1 and TRBJ2-1; no clear D. The CDR3 totals 12 residues. Germline V gene lookup returns CDR1 SGHRS and CDR2 YFSETQ. V gave up 5 bases and J gave up 7 bases, with 10 bases separating them. The chain's CDR3 is CASSVNWNEQFL. As DNA, the CDR3 is TGCGCCAGCAGTGTGAATTGGAATGAGCAGTTCCTC.